This TCR beta chain is drawn from a study of regulatory T cells in long-lasting Graves disease. The overall study: Graves' patients with a new diagnosis had received antithyroid drugs under 3 months. General study findings and limits: Those with persistent disease had in common more public clonotypes (about 3,000) than new patients (approximately 1,000). Among samples with persistent disease, TRBV28, TRBJ1-2 and TRBJ2-5 were favored.

The CDR3 runs 15 residues. Germline CDR1 SNHLY, CDR2 FYNNEI. Trimming stripped 3 bases from V and 6 bases from J, with 15 bases between. This clonotype was counted ten times or more. Its antigen is undetermined. Time point meaning: newly diagnosed GD, antithyroid drugs for less than 3 months. The TCR library used RNA extracted from PBMCs. Construction of the TCR beta libraries employed iRepertoire HTBI primers in conjunction with Arm-PCR of CDR3 regions. TCRdb analysed the multiplex PCR reads with MiXCR anew, one entry per CDR3 protein. The repertoire holds approximately 400,000 distinct CDR3 sequences, with about 16% as singletons.

The chain joins TRBV2 to TRBJ2-1; TRBD2 might be the D (5 bases). The starting material was peripheral blood mononuclear cells (PBMCs), obtained at new diagnosis, from a patient treated with antithyroid drugs. This receptor was identified in a female donor with Graves disease. The CDR3 reads CASSERSGVGNEQFF. The CDR3 nucleotides are TGTGCCAGCAGTGAGCGATCCGGGGTCGGCAATGAGCAGTTCTTC.